These 27 T cell receptor beta chains came from one sample sequenced in a study of T cell repertoires in cytomegalovirus infection. No antigen has been identified for these receptors. TCRdb re-called the reads with MiXCR, one entry per CDR3 protein. The sample lists about 770,000 distinct CDR3 sequences; 25% to 30% were seen once. The source material was cultured CD8+ T cells from PBMCs, sampled from culture after CMV antigen stimulation. The receptors here all came from a human donor in good health (CMV status not recorded). Some clones in this sample may be carry-over from other donors' samples.

In this sample, this clonotype turned up a few times. V is TRBV7-6 and J is TRBJ2-2; 16 bases are a match to TRBD2. This CDR3 spans 16 amino acids. Germline V gene lookup returns CDR1 SGHVS and CDR2 FNYEAQ. The V gene end was trimmed by 3 bases and the J gene end by 7 bases; junction bases not matched to a gene: 2. The CDR3 sequence: CASSLGLAGGIGELFF. The CDR3 bases are TGTGCCAGCAGCTTGGGACTAGCGGGAGGGATCGGGGAGCTGTTTTTT.

The chain recombines TRBV7-9 with TRBJ2-1; 12 nucleotides line up with TRBD2. V trimming: 4 bases; J trimming: 6 bases; junction bases outside the gene matches: 4. CDR3 length equals 15 residues. Germline assignment: CDR1 SEHNR and CDR2 FQNEAQ (reference sequence). The CDR3 spells CASSSSGGVFNEQFF. For the CDR3, the DNA is TGTGCCAGCAGCTCTAGCGGGGGGGTATTCAATGAGCAGTTCTTC.

The chain uses TRBV12-3 or TRBV12-4 and TRBJ2-1, with D possibly TRBD2 on 6 matching bases. There are 11 residues in the CDR3. V shed 4 bases and J shed 15 bases, with 13 bases lying between them. CDR3 amino acids: CASSSDYSGFF. Here the CDR3 DNA reads TGTGCCAGCAGTTCGGACTACTCTGGGTTCTTC.

At least ten counts were recorded for this clonotype. The CDR3 bases are TGCGCCAGCAGCCCCTCTACGAACAGGGTGTATAATTCACCCCTCCACTTT. Amino acids: CASSPSTNRVYNSPLHF. The V gene is TRBV4-3, the J gene TRBJ1-6; a weak D match, TRBD1 (6 bases). V gave up 4 bases and J gave up 4 bases, with 17 bases separating them. Germline assignment: CDR1 LGHNA and CDR2 YSLEER. This CDR3 comprises 17 residues.

This clonotype was recorded at least ten times. A junction boundary mismatches the germline segment, possibly from a read error. The chain has TRBV5-1 and TRBJ2-7; TRBD1 matches 7 bases. The CDR3 contains 13 residues. The germline gives CDR1 SGHRS, CDR2 YFSETQ. The CDR3: CASSFGTAYEQYF. The CDR3 nucleotides are TGTGCCAGCAGCTTTGGGACAGCCTACGAGCAGTACTTC.

The chain couples TRBV27 to TRBJ1-2; D is perhaps TRBD1 (5 bases). The CDR3 has 15 residues. The V gene's germline CDR1 is MNHEY and CDR2 SMNVEV (reference sequence). Trimming pared 3 bases from V and 0 bases from J, leaving 11 bases between. CDR3 in amino acids: CASSFFRETNYGYTF. DNA of the CDR3: TGTGCCAGCAGTTTCTTCAGGGAGACTAACTATGGCTACACCTTC.

This clonotype was detected a few times. The chain carries TRBV2 and TRBJ2-7, with 12 nucleotides matching TRBD1. Germline CDR1 SNHLY, CDR2 FYNNEI. CDR3 length: 14 residues. Unmatched junction bases numbered 6, after V lost 7 bases and J lost 5 bases. CDR3 sequence: CASTEGQGADEQYV. The CDR3 DNA reads TGTGCCAGCACCGAGGGACAGGGGGCTGACGAGCAGTACGTC.

This clonotype was recorded a few times. J is TRBJ2-2 and V is TRBV7-6; D gene unclear. This CDR3 has 16 amino acids. V was pared by 2 bases and J by 2 bases, with 12 bases between. CDR1 and CDR2 from the germline V gene are SGHVS and FNYEAQ. The CDR3 is CASSLRHTSNTGELFF. The CDR3 DNA reads as TGTGCCAGCAGCTTAAGACACACGTCCAACACCGGGGAGCTGTTTTTT.

In this sample, this clonotype turned up a few times. The V and J genes are TRBV27 and TRBJ2-1; tentative D call: TRBD2 (6 bases). This CDR3 is built from 17 residues. Germline-derived CDR1 and CDR2 are MNHEY and SMNVEV (reference sequence). The germline V and J ends were trimmed by 5 bases and 1 base, with 18 bases remaining between them. DNA for the CDR3: TGTGCCAGCAGTCCAAAGGTGGGGGGTATTTCCTACAATGAGCAGTTCTTC. It yields the protein CASSPKVGGISYNEQFF.

This clonotype appeared many times. This CDR3 reads CASSDSDTGELFF. The CDR3, as DNA: TGTGCCAGCAGTGATTCAGACACCGGGGAGCTGTTTTTT. The genes are TRBV6-4 and TRBJ2-2, with D uncertain. The V gene's germline CDR1 is MRHNA and CDR2 SNTAGT. The CDR3 has 13 amino acids. Trimming took off 3 bases at V and 3 bases at J, with 5 bases between the two ends.

The genes are TRBV29-1 and TRBJ2-1; 9 nucleotides match TRBD1. Germline V gene lookup returns CDR1 SQVTM and CDR2 ANQGSEA. With 1 base clipped from V and 1 base from J, the junction kept 2 bases outside the gene matches. This CDR3 has 15 amino acids. CDR3 sequence reads: CSVEGDRDSYNEQFF. The CDR3, as DNA: TGCAGCGTTGAAGGGGACAGGGATTCCTACAATGAGCAGTTCTTC.

In regard to this clonotype: This likely comes from a read error, as the CDR3 has no conserved phenylalanine or tryptophan at its end. The chain couples TRBV7-9 to TRBJ1-1; TRBD1 matches 7 bases. This CDR3 is built from 16 residues. V shed 4 bases, J shed 2 bases, and the junction held 10 bases outside the gene matches. Germline loops: CDR1 SEHNR, CDR2 FQNEAQ (reference sequence). The CDR3 loop reads CASSSTGQAENTEAFS. The CDR3 DNA reads as TGTGCCAGCAGCTCAACCGGACAGGCTGAAAACACTGAAGCTTTCTCT.

The genes are TRBV7-9 and TRBJ1-1; 8 bases agree with TRBD1. From germline, CDR1 is SEHNR and CDR2 FQNEAQ (reference sequence). With 4 bases clipped from V and 4 bases from J, the junction kept 8 bases outside the gene matches. The CDR3 runs to 15 residues. The chain's CDR3 is CASSSDRDVRTEAFF. DNA for the CDR3: TGTGCCAGCAGCTCGGACAGGGACGTTCGCACTGAAGCTTTCTTT.

The V call is TRBV7-9, the J call TRBJ1-2; 11 nucleotides match TRBD1. Germline V lookup: CDR1 SEHNR, CDR2 FQNEAQ (reference sequence). The CDR3 consists of 15 residues. With V trimmed by 5 bases and J by 4 bases, 6 bases remained unmatched. The CDR3 protein is CASSTGQGAIYGYTF. In DNA form, the CDR3 reads TGTGCCAGCAGCACCGGACAGGGGGCCATCTATGGCTACACCTTC.

This chain links TRBV27 with TRBJ1-1, with D tentatively TRBD1 (6 bases). The V gene's germline CDR1 is MNHEY and CDR2 SMNVEV (reference sequence). The CDR3 is made up of 16 amino acids. V shed 0 bases and J shed 1 base, with 12 bases lying between them. CDR3 region: CASSLSGGGPNTEAFF. The CDR3, as DNA: TGTGCCAGCAGTTTATCAGGGGGAGGGCCGAACACTGAAGCTTTCTTT.

Ten or more counts support this clonotype. The rearrangement joins TRBV7-2 to TRBJ1-5, with D maybe TRBD1 (5 bases). Looked up from germline, CDR1 is SGHTA and CDR2 is FQGNSA. The ends were cut back, 5 bases at V and 5 bases at J, with 16 bases in the middle. The CDR3 is 15 residues long. CDR3 DNA: TGTGCCAGCAGCCTTCTCAGCGGGGGATATCAGCCCCAGCATTTT. Encoded protein: CASSLLSGGYQPQHF. Variable domain in full (rest from reference TRBV7-2 and TRBJ1-5): GAGVSQSPSNKVTEKGKDVELRCDPISGHTALYWYRQSLGQGLEFLIYFQGNSAPDKSGLPSDRFSAERTGGSVSTLTIQRTQQEDSAVYLCASSLLSGGYQPQHFGDGTRLSIL.

This clonotype turned up a few times. V and J are TRBV6-4 and TRBJ2-1; no firm D call. This CDR3 is 14 amino acids long. The germline CDR1 and CDR2 sequences are MRHNA and SNTAGT. V gave up 6 bases and J gave up 3 bases, with 12 bases separating them. The CDR3 region is CASSKEGYYNEQFF. CDR3 DNA: TGTGCCAGCAGCAAGGAAGGCTACTACAATGAGCAGTTCTTC.

In its sample, this clonotype was seen once. At one end the junction does not follow the germline gene, possibly because of a read error. This sequence joins TRBV29-1 and TRBJ1-2; the match to TRBD1 covers 9 bases. The CDR3 covers 13 residues. CDR1 and CDR2 (germline): SQVTM, ANQGSEA. CDR3 bases: TGCAGCGTTGAAAGGACAGGGGCATATGGCTACACTTTC. This gives the protein CSVERTGAYGYTF.

This chain connects TRBV6-2 or TRBV6-3 to TRBJ2-5; D is unclear. Germline V gene data show CDR1 as MNHEY and CDR2 as SVGEGT. The CDR3 has 15 amino acids. Deletions cut 4 bases from V and 4 bases from J, with 16 bases between. The chain's CDR3 is CASSSPWTAPETQYF. CDR3 sequence (DNA): TGTGCCAGCAGTTCCCCCTGGACCGCCCCAGAGACCCAGTACTTC.

As regards this clonotype: Lacking the conserved final phenylalanine or tryptophan, this CDR3 likely reflects a read error. V is TRBV7-7 and J is TRBJ2-5, with D hard to call. CDR1 is SSHAT, CDR2 FNYEAQ, per germline (reference sequence). This CDR3 comprises 15 residues. CDR3: CASSLAMSVEETQYI. The CDR3 coding sequence is TGTGCTAGCAGCTTAGCCATGTCGGTTGAAGAGACCCAGTACATC.

The chain couples TRBV10-1 to TRBJ1-1; D perhaps matches TRBD1 (5 bases). The CDR3 has 14 amino acids. Germline CDR1 is WNHNN and CDR2 is SYGVQD (reference sequence). The ends were cut back, 7 bases at V and 4 bases at J, with 16 bases in the middle. The CDR3 coding sequence is TGCGCCAGCACCCCGGGACGATCGGGCACTGAAGCTTTCTTT. Translating it yields CASTPGRSGTEAFF.

Many counts were recorded for this clonotype. V gene TRBV7-2 combines with J gene TRBJ1-2; maybe TRBD1 (5 bases). In germline, CDR1 is SGHTA, CDR2 FQGNSA. CDR3 size: 14 residues. V lost 10 bases to trimming and J lost 5 bases, with 20 bases between them. CDR3 residues: CAIPSYRQTYGYTF. CDR3 DNA: TGTGCCATCCCATCATACAGACAGACATATGGCTACACCTTC.

This clonotype was counted at least ten times. The rearrangement links TRBV10-2 to TRBJ2-7; D gene unclear. The length of the CDR3 is 14 residues. Germline V CDR1 and CDR2: WSHSY, SAAADI. The ends were cut back, 3 bases at V and 1 base at J, with 10 bases in the middle. CDR3 loop: CASSEETFSYEQYF. CDR3 sequence (DNA): TGCGCCAGCAGTGAAGAGACATTTTCCTACGAGCAGTACTTC.

V is TRBV18 and J is TRBJ2-1; 7 bases line up with TRBD1. CDR1 and CDR2 from the germline V gene are KGHSH and LQKENI. The CDR3 contains 15 residues. V lost 1 base, J lost 4 bases, and 4 bases stayed unmatched. The CDR3 DNA is TGTGCCAGCTCACCACTCGGGACAGTATACAATGAGCAGTTCTTC. This gives the protein CASSPLGTVYNEQFF.

This rearrangement joins TRBV11-2 to TRBJ2-2; D is unresolved. The germline CDR1 and CDR2 sequences are SGHAT and FQNNGV. The CDR3 loop spans 12 amino acids. The V gene lost 4 bases and the J gene lost 7 bases, with 7 bases spanning the gap. In nucleotides, the CDR3 is TGTGCCAGCAGCTCCGTAATCGGGGAGCTGTTTTTT. Protein sequence: CASSSVIGELFF.

In its sample, this clonotype was seen a few times. The chain has TRBV7-9 and TRBJ1-3, with D possibly matching TRBD1 (6 bases). CDR3 length: 14 amino acids. Per the germline V gene, CDR1 is SEHNR and CDR2 is FQNEAQ (reference sequence). Trimming shortened V by 3 bases and J by 2 bases, and 8 bases separated the two germline ends. The CDR3 nucleotides are TGTGCCAGCAGCTTTACAGGGACTGGAAACACCATATATTTT. This gives the protein CASSFTGTGNTIYF.

This clonotype was counted only a few times. The rearrangement links TRBV7-9 to TRBJ2-7; possible D gene TRBD2, 6 bases. CDR3 length equals 15 residues. CDR1 and CDR2 (germline): SEHNR, FQNEAQ (reference sequence). V was trimmed by 1 base and J by 0 bases, leaving 10 bases between them. In DNA form, the CDR3 reads TGTGCCAGCAGCTTAGTTCGGGAGAACTCCTACGAGCAGTACGTC. Encoded protein: CASSLVRENSYEQYV.